This T cell receptor beta chain was recovered during a study of CD8 T cells in Susac syndrome. Peripheral blood CD8+ and CD4+ T cells were profiled by TCR beta sequencing. The germline V and J ends were trimmed by 7 bases and 1 base, with 10 bases remaining between them. This CDR3 comprises 13 residues. Random hexamers were used to reverse transcribe the RNA input (about 0.5 to 1 ug). TCRdb reprocessed the immunoSEQ multiplex PCR reads via MiXCR and lists one record per CDR3 protein. The table records about 210,000 distinct CDR3 sequences, nearly 97% of them present only once. The V and J genes are TRBV23-1 and TRBJ1-2, with a weak D call TRBD1 (5 bases). TRBV23-1 has ORF status, its function being uncertain. Sequencing used CD4+ T cells from PBMCs. The source of this sequence is a human donor with multiple sclerosis. CDR3 sequence: CASTRGDNYGYTF. The CDR3, as DNA: TGCGCCAGCACAAGGGGAGATAACTATGGCTACACCTTC.